Shown below are 9 T cell receptor beta chains from a single sample sequenced in a study of blood T cells in healthy people across ages. Primers used in a second PCR of about 7 to 11 cycles were a sample-barcoded 5' primer and a J-beta primer mix. From the 5' RACE reads, TCRdb called clonotypes with MiXCR, one entry per CDR3 protein. The data contain fewer than 900,000 distinct CDR3 sequences, about half of them seen just once; the ten biggest clones take up around a third. The sequenced sample consisted of blood. Receptors were obtained from a woman aged 60-70 years in good health.

The chain is built from TRBV6-6 and TRBJ2-1; 8 bases line up with TRBD2. The V and J ends lost 6 bases and 7 bases, in that order; junction bases with no gene match: 11. Germline V gene data show CDR1 as MNHNY and CDR2 as SVGAGI (reference sequence). There are 15 residues in the CDR3. The CDR3: CASRLAGNSQNEQFF. The CDR3 nucleotides read TGTGCCAGCAGGTTAGCGGGAAATTCGCAAAATGAGCAGTTCTTC.

Only a few counts were recorded for this clonotype. This chain links TRBV7-9 with TRBJ2-7; perhaps TRBD2 as D (6 bases). Germline V gene lookup returns CDR1 SEHNR and CDR2 FQNEAQ (reference sequence). This CDR3 spans 14 amino acids. V was clipped by 4 bases and J by 1 base, with 11 bases between them. The CDR3 DNA sequence: TGTGCCAGCAGCTCTCGCGGGACTTCCTACGAGCAGTACTTC. Translation: CASSSRGTSYEQYF.

The chain couples TRBV7-8 to TRBJ1-2; D is ambiguous. The CDR3 runs 12 residues. V gave up 5 bases and J gave up 8 bases, with 12 bases separating them. CDR1 and CDR2 (germline): SGHVS, FQNEAQ. The chain's CDR3 is CASSAWLEGYTF. The CDR3, as DNA: TGTGCCAGCAGCGCCTGGTTGGAGGGCTACACCTTC.

V gene TRBV5-6 combines with J gene TRBJ1-6; no clear D. CDR1 and CDR2 from the germline V gene are SGHDT and YYEEEE. The ends were cut back, 1 base at V and 7 bases at J, with 12 bases in the middle. The CDR3 totals 15 residues. The DNA for the CDR3 is TGTGCCAGCAGCTTGAATTTGGGGAAAAATTCACCCCTCCACTTT. Its translation: CASSLNLGKNSPLHF. The whole variable domain, filled in from reference TRBV5-6 and TRBJ1-6, reads DAGVTQSPTHLIKTRGQQVTLRCSPKSGHDTVSWYQQALGQGPQFIFQYYEEEERQRGNFPDRFSGHQFPNYSSELNVNALLLGDSALYLCASSLNLGKNSPLHFGNGTRLTVT.

This clonotype occurred a few times. This sequence joins TRBV7-2 and TRBJ2-5; 12 positions agree with TRBD2. The J call may be in error: the DNA end matches TRBJ2-7 better. Germline V gene lookup returns CDR1 SGHTA and CDR2 FQGNSA. The CDR3 length is 13 residues. The CDR3 reads CASSVGLAGEQYF. Here the CDR3 DNA reads TGTGCCAGCAGCGTGGGACTAGCGGGCGAGCAGTACTTC.

The V gene is TRBV4-2, the J gene TRBJ2-7; 10 nucleotides agree with TRBD1. This CDR3 region has 15 residues. V lost 0 bases, J lost 4 bases, and 3 bases stayed unmatched. Germline V gene sequence: CDR1 LGHNA, CDR2 YNFKEQ. DNA of the CDR3: TGTGCCAGCAGCCAAGATAAGGGACAGGGGTACGAGCAGTACTTC. It specifies CASSQDKGQGYEQYF.

This clonotype was seen only a few times. V is TRBV29-1 and J is TRBJ2-7; TRBD2 matches at 9 bases. V lost 6 bases to trimming and J lost 2 bases; unmatched junction nucleotides: 20. CDR3 size: 18 residues. The V gene's germline CDR1 is SQVTM and CDR2 ANQGSEA. For the CDR3, the DNA is TGCAGCGTCACAACCCCACGACTGACTAGCGGAAAAACCTACGAGCAGTACTTC. This gives the protein CSVTTPRLTSGKTYEQYF.

The rearrangement links TRBV28 to TRBJ2-4, with unresolved D. CDR3 length: 15 residues. The germline gives CDR1 MDHEN, CDR2 SYDVKM. The ends were cut back, 6 bases at V and 0 bases at J, with 12 bases in the middle. The DNA for the CDR3 is TGTGCCAGCAGCCGTACCGATCCAGCCAAAAACATTCAGTACTTC. Its translation: CASSRTDPAKNIQYF. Filled out from reference TRBV28 and TRBJ2-4, the complete variable domain reads DVKVTQSSRYLVKRTGEKVFLECVQDMDHENMFWYRQDPGLGLRLIYFSYDVKMKEKGDIPEGYSVSREKKERFSLILESASTNQTSMYLCASSRTDPAKNIQYFGAGTRLSVL.

V gene TRBV6-2 or TRBV6-3 combines with J gene TRBJ2-1; 8 nucleotides align to TRBD2. Trimming at V came to 5 bases and at J to 12 bases, leaving 6 bases not matched to a gene. The CDR3 is 12 amino acids. Germline V CDR1 and CDR2: MNHEY, SVGEGT. Here the CDR3 DNA reads TGTGCCAGCAGTGACCGACTAGCGCGGCAGTTCTTC. It codes for CASSDRLARQFF.